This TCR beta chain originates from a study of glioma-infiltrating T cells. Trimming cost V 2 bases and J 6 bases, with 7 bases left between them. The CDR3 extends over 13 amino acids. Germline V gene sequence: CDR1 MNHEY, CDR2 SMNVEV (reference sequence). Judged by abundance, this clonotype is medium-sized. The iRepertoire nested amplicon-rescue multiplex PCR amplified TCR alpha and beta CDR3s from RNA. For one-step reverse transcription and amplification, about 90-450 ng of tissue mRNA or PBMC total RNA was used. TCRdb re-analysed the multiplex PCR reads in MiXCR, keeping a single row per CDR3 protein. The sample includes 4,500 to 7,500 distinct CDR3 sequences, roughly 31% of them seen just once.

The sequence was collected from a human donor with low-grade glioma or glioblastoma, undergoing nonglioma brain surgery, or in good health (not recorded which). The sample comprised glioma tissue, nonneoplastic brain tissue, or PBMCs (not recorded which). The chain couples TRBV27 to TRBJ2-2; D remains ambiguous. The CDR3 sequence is CASSLRPAGELFF. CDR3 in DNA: TGTGCCAGCAGTTTAAGACCGGCCGGGGAGCTGTTTTTT.